This entry is about one TCR beta chain. Methods used by the authors: Estimation of nucleated cell counts relied on the amplification of reference gene primers. The table came from immunoSEQ multiplex PCR; TCRdb's copy has only in-frame clones and leaves some out. D and trimming come from the DNA, and the V and J calls and clone size come from that table. The data show 300,000 to 350,000 clones, with approximately 87% seen just once and less than 3% held by the top ten. The data stem from a study of blood T cell repertoires in COVID-19. Germline CDR1 and CDR2: GTSNPN and SVGIG (reference sequence). V gave up 4 bases and J gave up 0 bases, with 9 bases separating them. There are 13 residues in the CDR3.

Sequences were obtained from peripheral blood. The receptor comes from a woman aged 25 to 39 with COVID-19, enrolled during active disease. The chain has TRBV30 and TRBJ1-1; D perhaps matches TRBD1 (5 bases). CDR3 in amino acids: CAWTAGLNTEAFF. The CDR3, as DNA: TGTGCCTGGACGGCGGGGCTGAACACTGAAGCTTTCTTT. Complete variable domain (other parts from reference TRBV30 and TRBJ1-1): SQTIHQWPATLVQPVGSPLSLECTVEGTSNPNLYWYRQAAGRGLQLLFYSVGIGQISSEVPQNLSASRPQDRQFILSSKKLLLSDSGFYLCAWTAGLNTEAFFGQGTRLTVV.